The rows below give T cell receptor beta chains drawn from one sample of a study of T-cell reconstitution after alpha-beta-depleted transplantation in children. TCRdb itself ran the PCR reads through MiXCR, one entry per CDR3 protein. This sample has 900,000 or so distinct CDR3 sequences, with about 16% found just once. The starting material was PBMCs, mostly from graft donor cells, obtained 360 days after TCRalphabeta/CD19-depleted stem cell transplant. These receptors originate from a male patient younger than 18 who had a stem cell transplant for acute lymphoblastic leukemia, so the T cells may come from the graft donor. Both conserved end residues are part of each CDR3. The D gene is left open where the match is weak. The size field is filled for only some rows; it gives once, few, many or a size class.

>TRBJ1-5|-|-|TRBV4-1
TGCGCCAGCAGCATTTCTCAGGGCATTCAGCCCCAGCATTTT
CASSISQGIQPQHF
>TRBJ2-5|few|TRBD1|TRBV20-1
TGCAGTGCCCCCCTCCTACAGGGGGCTCGAGAGACCCAGTACTTC
CSAPLLQGARETQYF
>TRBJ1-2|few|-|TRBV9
TGTGCCAGCACAACCGGGACGGAAGCCTATGGCTACACCTTC
CASTTGTEAYGYTF
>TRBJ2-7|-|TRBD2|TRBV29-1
TGCAGCGTTGTTAGGACTAGCGGGACCGACGAGCAGTACTTC
CSVVRTSGTDEQYF
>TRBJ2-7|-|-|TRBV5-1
TGCGCCAGCAGCTCCTCCCCCTTAGCGCTGCTGAGCTCCTACGAGCAGTACTTC
CASSSSPLALLSSYEQYF
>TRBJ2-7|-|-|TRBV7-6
TGTGCCAGCAGCCCTATCCTCTACTCCTACGAGCAGTACTTC
CASSPILYSYEQYF
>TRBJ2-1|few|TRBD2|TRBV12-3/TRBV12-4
TGTGCCAGCAGTTTACCTAGCGGGACCTACAATGAGCAGTTCTTC
CASSLPSGTYNEQFF
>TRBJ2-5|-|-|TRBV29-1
TGCAGCGTTGACGCCGGGAGCGACCAAGAGACCCAGTACTTC
CSVDAGSDQETQYF
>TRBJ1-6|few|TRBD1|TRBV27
TGTGCCAGCAGCCCGGGACAGGGTAGGCCCGTCTATAATTCACCCCTCCACTTT
CASSPGQGRPVYNSPLHF
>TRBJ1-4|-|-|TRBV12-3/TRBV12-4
TGTGCCAGCAGGGGGTCTTTCTCAACTAATGAAAAACTGTTTTTT
CASRGSFSTNEKLFF
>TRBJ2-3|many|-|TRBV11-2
TGTGCCAGCAGCTTGGGTCTGGGGAGGACAGATACGCAGTATTTT
CASSLGLGRTDTQYF
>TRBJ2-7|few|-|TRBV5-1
TGCGCCAGCAGCTTGGCCAAAGGGGGGCGCGAGCAGTACTTC
CASSLAKGGREQYF
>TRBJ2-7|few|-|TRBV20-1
TGCAGTGGCCGGCCGGGGATCTCCTACGAGCAGTACTTC
CSGRPGISYEQYF
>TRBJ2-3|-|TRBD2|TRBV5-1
TGCGCCAGCGGCCCGGGGGGGGCAGGGACAGATACGCAGTATTTT
CASGPGGAGTDTQYF
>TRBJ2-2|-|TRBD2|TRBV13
TGTGCCAGCAGCTCCGTTAGTCCATTAGCGGGCGAAAAAGACACCGGGGAGCTGTTTTTT
CASSSVSPLAGEKDTGELFF
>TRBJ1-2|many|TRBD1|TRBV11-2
TGTGCCAGCAGCCCCTCCTGGACAGGGAAAGGCTACACCTTC
CASSPSWTGKGYTF
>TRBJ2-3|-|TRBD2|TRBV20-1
TGCAGTGCTAGAGGCTTGCTAGCGGGGTTGGATACGCAGTATTTT
CSARGLLAGLDTQYF
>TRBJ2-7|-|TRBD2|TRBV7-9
TGTGCCAGCAGGTCGGATGGACTAGCGGGACCCTACGAGCAGTACTTC
CASRSDGLAGPYEQYF
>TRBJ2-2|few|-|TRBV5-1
TGCGCCAGCAGCCCGGGGGACCTAGGTCGGGAGCTGTTTTTT
CASSPGDLGRELFF
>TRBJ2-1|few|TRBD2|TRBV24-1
TGTGCCACCAGACCTAGCGGGAGTGGGGATGAGCAGTTCTTC
CATRPSGSGDEQFF
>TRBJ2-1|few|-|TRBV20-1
TGCAGTGCTCCCCGACACAATGAGCAGTTCTTC
CSAPRHNEQFF
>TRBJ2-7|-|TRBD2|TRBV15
TGTGCCACCAGCAGCTTTCCGGGACTAGCGGACTCCTACGAGCAGTACTTC
CATSSFPGLADSYEQYF
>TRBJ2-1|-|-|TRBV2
TGTGCCAGCGCTCGGGAGAGCCCCTACAATGAGCAGTTCTTC
CASARESPYNEQFF
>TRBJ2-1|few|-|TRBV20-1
TGCAGTGCCAGGCTATCGGGAGTGGGGAATGAGCAGTTCTTC
CSARLSGVGNEQFF
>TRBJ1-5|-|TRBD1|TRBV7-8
TGTGCCAGCAGCTTAGTGACAGGGCGGCAGCCCCAGCATTTT
CASSLVTGRQPQHF
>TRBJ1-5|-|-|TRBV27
TGTGCCAGCACCCCCCACCCGAGGGGCAATCAGCCCCAGCATTTT
CASTPHPRGNQPQHF
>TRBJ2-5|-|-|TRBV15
TGTGCCACCAGTGGAGGAGGGGGAGGAGAGACCCAGTACTTC
CATSGGGGGETQYF
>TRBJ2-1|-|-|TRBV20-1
TGCAGTGCTAGTGGGAGGGCAGGGGCGGGTGAGCAGTTCTTC
CSASGRAGAGEQFF
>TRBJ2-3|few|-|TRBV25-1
TGTGCCAGCAGGCGACGGAGTACGCAGTATTTT
CASRRRSTQYF
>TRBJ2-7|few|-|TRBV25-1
TGTGCCAGCGGATGGACTCTCAACGAGCAGTACTTC
CASGWTLNEQYF